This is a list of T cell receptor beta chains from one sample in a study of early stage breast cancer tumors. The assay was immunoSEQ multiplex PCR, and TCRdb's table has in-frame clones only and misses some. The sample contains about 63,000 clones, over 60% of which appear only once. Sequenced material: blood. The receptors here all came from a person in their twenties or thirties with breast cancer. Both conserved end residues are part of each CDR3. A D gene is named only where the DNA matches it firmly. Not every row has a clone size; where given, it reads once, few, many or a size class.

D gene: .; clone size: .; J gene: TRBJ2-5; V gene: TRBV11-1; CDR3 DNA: TGTGCCAGCAGCTTGAGCCCGGGGGGCATCGAGACCCAGTACTTC; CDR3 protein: CASSLSPGGIETQYF
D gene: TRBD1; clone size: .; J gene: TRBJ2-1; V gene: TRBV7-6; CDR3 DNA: TGTGCCAGCAGCCCCCGGACAGGGTCCAATGAGCAGTTCTTC; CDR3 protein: CASSPRTGSNEQFF
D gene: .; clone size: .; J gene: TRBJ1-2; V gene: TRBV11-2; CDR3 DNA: TGTGCCAGCAGCCGGACGGGCTATGGCTACACCTTC; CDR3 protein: CASSRTGYGYTF
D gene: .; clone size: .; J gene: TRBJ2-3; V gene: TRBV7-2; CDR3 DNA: TGTGCCAGCAGCTTCCGAGCGGGTAGCACAGATACGCAGTATTTT; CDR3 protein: CASSFRAGSTDTQYF
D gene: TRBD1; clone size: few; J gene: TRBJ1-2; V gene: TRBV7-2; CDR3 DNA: TGTGCCAGCAGCTTACAGGGGGATCGGGGCTACACCTTC; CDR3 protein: CASSLQGDRGYTF
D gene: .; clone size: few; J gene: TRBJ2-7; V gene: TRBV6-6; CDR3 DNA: TGTGCCAGCAGTTACTCGGTGCTATCCTACGAGCAGTACTTC; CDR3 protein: CASSYSVLSYEQYF
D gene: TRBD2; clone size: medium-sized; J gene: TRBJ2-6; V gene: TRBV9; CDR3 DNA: TGTGCCAGCAGCCCACAACTAGCGGGAGGGCCCGGGGCCAACGTCCTGACTTTC; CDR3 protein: CASSPQLAGGPGANVLTF
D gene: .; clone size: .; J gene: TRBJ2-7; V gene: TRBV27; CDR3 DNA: TGTGCCAGCAGTTTGGTACAGGGTGTCCACGAGCAGTACTTC; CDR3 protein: CASSLVQGVHEQYF
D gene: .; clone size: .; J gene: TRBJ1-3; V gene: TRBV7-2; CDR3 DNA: TGTGCCAGCAGCCCCAGGAGGGTTGGCTCTGGAAACACCATATATTTT; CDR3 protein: CASSPRRVGSGNTIYF
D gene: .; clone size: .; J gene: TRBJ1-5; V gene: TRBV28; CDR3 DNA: TGTGCCAGCATGACTCCTAGCAATCAGCCCCAGCATTTT; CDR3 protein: CASMTPSNQPQHF
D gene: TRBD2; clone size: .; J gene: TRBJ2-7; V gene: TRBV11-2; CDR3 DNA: TGTGCCAGCAGCGCCAGGGTGGCTAGCGGGAGCCATACAACCTACGAGCAGTACTTC; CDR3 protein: CASSARVASGSHTTYEQYF
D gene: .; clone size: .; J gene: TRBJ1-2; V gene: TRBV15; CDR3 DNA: TGTGCCATCAGCAGAGATTTGGGGAAAAGGGCTAACTATGGCTACACCTTC; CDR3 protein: CAISRDLGKRANYGYTF
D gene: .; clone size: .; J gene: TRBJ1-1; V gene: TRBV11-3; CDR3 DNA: TGTGCCAGCAGCGAATCCGAGAACACTGAAGCTTTCTTT; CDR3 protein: CASSESENTEAFF
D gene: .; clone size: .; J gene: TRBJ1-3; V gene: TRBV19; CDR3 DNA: TGTGCCAGTAGTCCTGGCAGGGGCGGAAACACCATATATTTT; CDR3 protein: CASSPGRGGNTIYF
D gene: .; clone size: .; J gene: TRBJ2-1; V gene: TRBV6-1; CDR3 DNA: TGTGCCAGCAGTGAGCTCCTGGACTCCCGGAATGAGCAGTTCTTC; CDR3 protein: CASSELLDSRNEQFF
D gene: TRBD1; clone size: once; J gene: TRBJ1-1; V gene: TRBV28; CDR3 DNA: TGTGCCAGCAGTTCCCCGGGACAGGGGGAGATTGAAGCTTTCTTT; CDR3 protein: CASSSPGQGEIEAFF
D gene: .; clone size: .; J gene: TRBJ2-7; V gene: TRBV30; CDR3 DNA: TGTGCCTGGAGTCCCCCGGGTAGCGCGTACGAGCAGTACTTC; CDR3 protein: CAWSPPGSAYEQYF
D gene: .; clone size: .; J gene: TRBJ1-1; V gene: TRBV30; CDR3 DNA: TGTGCCTGGAGACAGGTAGCCACTGAAGCTTTCTTT; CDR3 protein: CAWRQVATEAFF
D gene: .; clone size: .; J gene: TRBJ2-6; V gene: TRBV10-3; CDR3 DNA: TGTGCCATCAGTTCACGATCTGACAACTCTGGGGCCAACGTCCTGACTTTC; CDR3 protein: CAISSRSDNSGANVLTF
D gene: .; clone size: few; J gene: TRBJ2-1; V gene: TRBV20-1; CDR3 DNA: TGCAGTGCTTTAGTGACTGAGCAGTTCTTC; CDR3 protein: CSALVTEQFF
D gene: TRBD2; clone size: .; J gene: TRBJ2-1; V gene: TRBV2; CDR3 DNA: TGTGCCAGCAGTGAAATGGCCGGGACTAGCGGTACTCCCGACAATGAGCAGTTCTTC; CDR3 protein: CASSEMAGTSGTPDNEQFF
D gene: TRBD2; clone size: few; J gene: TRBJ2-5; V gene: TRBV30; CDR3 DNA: TGTGCCTGGAGTGGGACTAGTCTCGAGACCCAGTACTTC; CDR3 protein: CAWSGTSLETQYF
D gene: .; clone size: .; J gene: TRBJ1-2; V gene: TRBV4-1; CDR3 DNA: TGCGCCAGCAGCCAAGTAGGGGCTGCTGGCTACACCTTC; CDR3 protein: CASSQVGAAGYTF
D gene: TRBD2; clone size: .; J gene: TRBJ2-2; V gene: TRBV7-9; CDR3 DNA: TGTGCCAGCAGCTTACCCCTGCGGGAGGGTGGCGGGGAGCTGTTTTTT; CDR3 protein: CASSLPLREGGGELFF
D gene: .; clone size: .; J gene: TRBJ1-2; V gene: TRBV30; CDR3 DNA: TGTGCCTGGAGTGTACTTCATGGCTACACCTTC; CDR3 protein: CAWSVLHGYTF
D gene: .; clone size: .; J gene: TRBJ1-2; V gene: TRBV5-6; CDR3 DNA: TGTGCCAGCAGCTTGGTCAGGGCTAGCTATGGCTACACCTTC; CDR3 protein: CASSLVRASYGYTF